Below, 15 T cell receptor beta chains from the same sample are listed, as sequenced in a study of OX40 agonist ivuxolimab in advanced cancers. Profiled with immunoSEQ multiplex PCR; TCRdb holds only in-frame clones, not every one. The data contain more than 65,000 clones, 85% of them singletons. Material: CD4+ or CD8+ T cells sorted from blood, obtained in a trial of the OX40 agonist ivuxolimab. The source of these receptors is an adult with an advanced solid tumor such as melanoma, head and neck, liver or kidney cancer.

The V gene is TRBV14, the J gene TRBJ2-7; 7 nucleotides align to TRBD1. Trimming took 3 bases from V and 6 from J; bases not matched to a gene: 17. Per the germline V gene, CDR1 is SGHDN and CDR2 is FVKESK. This CDR3 is built from 17 residues. DNA of the CDR3: TGTGCCAGCAGCCACCTAAGGGGGACAGCGGTTCCCTCCGAGCAGTACTTC. It encodes CASSHLRGTAVPSEQYF.

The CDR3 sequence: CASSSIRGPGTYNEQFF. The CDR3 bases are TGTGCCAGCTCATCAATAAGGGGCCCCGGTACCTACAATGAGCAGTTCTTC. V gene TRBV18 combines with J gene TRBJ2-1, with a possible D match to TRBD1 (5 bases). Germline-derived CDR1 and CDR2 are KGHSH and LQKENI. The CDR3 consists of 17 residues. V shed 5 bases and J shed 2 bases, with 19 bases lying between them.

The V call is TRBV6-5, the J call TRBJ1-1, with D possibly being TRBD1 (5 bases). The CDR3 loop spans 14 amino acids. V gave up 7 bases and J gave up 4 bases, with 16 bases separating them. CDR1 is MNHEY, CDR2 SVGAGI, per germline. The CDR3 DNA sequence: TGTGCCAGCAAGATACCTGGGGCCGTCACTGAAGCTTTCTTT. It translates to CASKIPGAVTEAFF.

The chain uses TRBV5-5 and TRBJ1-2; 12 nucleotides match TRBD1. The germline gives CDR1 SGHKS, CDR2 YYEKEE (reference sequence). V shed 3 bases and J 7 bases; nucleotides not matched to a gene: 7. CDR3 length: 15 residues. The CDR3 spells CASSSPGQGASGYTF. The CDR3 bases are TGTGCCAGCAGCTCCCCGGGACAGGGGGCATCTGGCTACACCTTC.

This chain joins TRBV19 and TRBJ1-5; D perhaps matches TRBD1 (6 bases). The CDR3 spans 17 residues. Per the germline V gene, CDR1 is LNHDA and CDR2 is SQIVND (reference sequence). V lost 7 bases and J lost 0, with 19 bases in between. In DNA, the CDR3 is TGTGCCAGTAATGTCTGGGACACCCTGGGTAGCAATCAGCCCCAGCATTTT. It codes for CASNVWDTLGSNQPQHF.

The J gene is TRBJ2-4, the V gene TRBV7-2, with D unclear. Trimming pared 1 base from V and 1 base from J, leaving 11 bases between. The germline gives CDR1 SGHTA, CDR2 FQGNSA. This CDR3 has 16 residues. The CDR3 DNA reads TGTGCCAGCAGCTTAGGGAGTGGCGATGCCAAAAACATTCAGTACTTC. Translated: CASSLGSGDAKNIQYF.

This rearrangement joins TRBV6-5 to TRBJ2-7, with 7 bases lining up with TRBD1. After removal of 0 bases from V and 2 bases from J, the junction contained 4 bases not matched to a gene. The CDR3 has 15 amino acids. CDR1 and CDR2 from the germline V gene are MNHEY and SVGAGI. The CDR3 DNA reads as TGTGCCAGCAGTTACTCAAGGGACAGTACCTACGAGCAGTACTTC. It is translated as CASSYSRDSTYEQYF.

The J gene is TRBJ1-4, the V gene TRBV11-3; perhaps TRBD1 as D (5 bases). The CDR3 loop spans 14 amino acids. Germline values: CDR1 SGHNT, CDR2 YENEEA. V was pared by 5 bases and J by 5 bases, with 12 bases between. The CDR3 loop is CASSPGGSNEKLFF. DNA of the CDR3: TGTGCCAGCAGCCCCGGGGGGAGCAATGAAAAACTGTTTTTT.

The chain employs TRBV5-4 and TRBJ2-5; 9 nucleotides align to TRBD2. Trimming cost V 4 bases and J 5 bases; bases outside gene matches: 15. The CDR3 has 17 amino acids. The germline gives CDR1 SGHNT, CDR2 YYREEE (reference sequence). CDR3 amino acids: CASSRVLGAGGGETQYF. The CDR3 DNA sequence: TGTGCCAGCAGCCGGGTGCTGGGGGCGGGAGGGGGCGAGACCCAGTACTTC.

The V gene is TRBV27, the J gene TRBJ1-4; D remains ambiguous. The germline CDR1 and CDR2 sequences are MNHEY and SMNVEV (reference sequence). Between the trimmed V and J ends, which lost 5 bases and 2 bases, there was a span of 9 bases. CDR3 length equals 14 residues. The CDR3 nucleotides read TGTGCCAGCAGTGCAGGATGGACTAATGAAAAACTGTTTTTT. This sequence encodes CASSAGWTNEKLFF.

This chain links TRBV21-1 with TRBJ2-7. TRBV21-1 is a pseudogene segment. The CDR3 length is 13 residues. CDR3 bases: TGTGCCAGCAGCCATAGCATGGGAAACGAGCAGTACTTC. Protein sequence: CASSHSMGNEQYF.

The V and J genes are TRBV5-1 and TRBJ1-3; TRBD1 agrees at 10 bases. Germline V gives CDR1 SGHRS, CDR2 YFSETQ. The J segment lost 7 bases and the V segment lost 1 base, leaving 8 bases of the junction unmatched. CDR3 length equals 16 residues. The CDR3: CASSLSPGQGKNTIYF. As DNA, the CDR3 is TGCGCCAGCAGCTTGTCGCCGGGACAGGGGAAGAACACCATATATTTT.

CDR3 residues: CASSLNYEQYF. The CDR3 DNA reads as TGTGCCAGCAGCTTAAACTACGAGCAGTACTTC. The V call is TRBV7-2, the J call TRBJ2-7; no definite D call. The V and J ends lost 2 bases and 3 bases respectively, with 2 bases between them. This CDR3 comprises 11 residues. CDR1 and CDR2 from the germline V gene are SGHTA and FQGNSA. The variable domain in full, with the rest retrieved from reference TRBV7-2 and TRBJ2-7, is GAGVSQSPSNKVTEKGKDVELRCDPISGHTALYWYRQSLGQGLEFLIYFQGNSAPDKSGLPSDRFSAERTGGSVSTLTIQRTQQEDSAVYLCASSLNYEQYFGPGTRLTVT.

The chain uses TRBV5-4 and TRBJ1-3, with D perhaps TRBD1 (5 bases). The CDR3 length is 16 residues. Trimming shortened V by 2 bases and J by 2 bases, and 14 bases separated the two germline ends. Germline V gene lookup returns CDR1 SGHNT and CDR2 YYREEE (reference sequence). The CDR3 region is CASSFGGRVAGNTIYF. As DNA, the CDR3 is TGTGCCAGCAGCTTCGGGGGGAGGGTTGCTGGAAACACCATATATTTT.

This clone occurred once. The genes are TRBV28 and TRBJ1-2; 9 bases line up with TRBD1. Germline CDR1 is MDHEN and CDR2 is SYDVKM. The CDR3 spans 16 residues. The V and J ends lost 5 bases and 2 bases, in that order; junction bases with no gene match: 9. The CDR3 region is CASSVQQGALNYGYTF. The CDR3 DNA sequence: TGTGCCAGCAGTGTACAACAGGGGGCCTTGAACTATGGCTACACCTTC.